This TCR beta chain is drawn from a study of CD8+ T cells in alopecia areata. Trimming took off 7 bases at V and 1 base at J, with 13 bases between the two ends. From germline, CDR1 is SQVTM and CDR2 ANQGSEA. The CDR3 loop spans 13 amino acids. cDNA reverse transcribed from extracted RNA served as the sequencing template. Assay: immunoSEQ multiplex PCR; the TCRdb copy retains only in-frame clones and omits some. The table lists about 140,000 clones, about 60% of them singletons. J is TRBJ1-1 and V is TRBV29-1, with D hard to call. The sample taken for sequencing was CD4+ T cells sorted from blood. This TCR came from a human donor in good health. The CDR3 region has the DNA TGCAGCGCAACAAAACCAGGGAACACTGAAGCTTTCTTT. The encoded protein is CSATKPGNTEAFF.